The sequence of this TCR beta chain was determined in a study of T cell repertoires in cytomegalovirus infection. Overall study findings and caveats: Identification of carriers of CMV plus the relevant HLA was achieved through cumulative public TCR beta family frequency.

Notes on this clonotype: Its cognate antigen is unknown.

TCRdb re-derived calls from the reads in MiXCR, one entry per CDR3 protein. The sample gives some 180,000 distinct CDR3 sequences, approximately 20% of which show up once; 2.5% to 3% is in the top ten. The CDR3 covers 17 residues. Trimming took 0 bases from V and 4 from J, leaving 22 bases between them. Germline-derived CDR1 and CDR2 are DFQATT and SNEGSKA (reference sequence). The chain uses TRBV20-1 and TRBJ2-7, with TRBD1 as a possible D gene (6 bases). Material for sequencing was PBMCs. The TCR was taken from a human donor in good health (CMV status not recorded). Some clones in this sample may be carry-over from other donors' samples. The CDR3: CSARDRRSRTGNYEQYF. The CDR3 DNA is TGCAGTGCTAGAGATAGGAGGTCGAGAACAGGGAATTACGAGCAGTACTTC.